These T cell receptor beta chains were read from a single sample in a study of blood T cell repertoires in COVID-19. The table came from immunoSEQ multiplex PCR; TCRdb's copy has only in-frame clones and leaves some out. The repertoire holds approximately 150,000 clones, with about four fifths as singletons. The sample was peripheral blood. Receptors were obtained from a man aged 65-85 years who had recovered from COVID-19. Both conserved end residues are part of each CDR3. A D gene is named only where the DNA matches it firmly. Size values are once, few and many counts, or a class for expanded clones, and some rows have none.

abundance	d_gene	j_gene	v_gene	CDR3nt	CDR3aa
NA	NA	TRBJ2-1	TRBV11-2	TGTGCCAGCAGCTTAATGGGGAGGGGGGACAATGAGCAGTTCTTC	CASSLMGRGDNEQFF
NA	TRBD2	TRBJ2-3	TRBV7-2	TGTGCCAGCAGCCCGTTAACCGGGACTAGCTATTTTCAGTATTTT	CASSPLTGTSYFQYF
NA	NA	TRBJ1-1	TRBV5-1	TGCGCCAGCAGCTTGGTTACGGTAACGAACACTGAAGCTTTCTTT	CASSLVTVTNTEAFF
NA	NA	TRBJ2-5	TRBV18	TGTGCCAGCTCACCCCTAAGCCAAGAGACCCAGTACTTC	CASSPLSQETQYF
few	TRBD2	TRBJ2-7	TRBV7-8	TGTGCCAGCAGCTTCCTAGCGGGAGTAAACTACGAGCAGTACTTC	CASSFLAGVNYEQYF
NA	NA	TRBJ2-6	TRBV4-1	TGCGCCAGCAGCCAGCCCGTCCGAAGAGGTTCCAGCTCGGGGGCCAACGTCCTGACTTTC	CASSQPVRRGSSSGANVLTF
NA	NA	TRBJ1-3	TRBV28	TGTGCCAGCAGTTTTATTGGAGCCCGAGCTGGAAACACCATATATTTT	CASSFIGARAGNTIYF
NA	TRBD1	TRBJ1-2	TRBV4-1	TGCGCCAGCAGCCAAGGTGGGGGCAGGGGGCCGTATGGCTACACCTTC	CASSQGGGRGPYGYTF
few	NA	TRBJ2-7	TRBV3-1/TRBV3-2	TGTGCCAGCAGCCAAGGGCGGGGCTCCTACGAGCAGTACTTC	CASSQGRGSYEQYF
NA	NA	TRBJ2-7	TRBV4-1	TGCGCCGGAGTTACAGGGTTATACGAGCAGTACTTC	CAGVTGLYEQYF
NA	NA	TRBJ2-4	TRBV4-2	TGTGCCAGCAGCGAACCACAGGGGACGGGGGACATTCAGTACTTC	CASSEPQGTGDIQYF
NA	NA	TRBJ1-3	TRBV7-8	TGTGCCAGCAGCTTAGTCAGTCGGGGCTCTGGAAACACCATATATTTT	CASSLVSRGSGNTIYF
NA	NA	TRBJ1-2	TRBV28	TGTGCCAGCAGTTTATCTGGAGGCGCCTATGGCTACACCTTC	CASSLSGGAYGYTF
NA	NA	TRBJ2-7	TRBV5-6	TGTGCCAGCAGCTTGGGTCAGGCAGGGGAGCAGTACTTC	CASSLGQAGEQYF
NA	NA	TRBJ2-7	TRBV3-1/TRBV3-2	TGTGCCAGCAGCCTCACAGGGTTCGAGCAGTACTTC	CASSLTGFEQYF
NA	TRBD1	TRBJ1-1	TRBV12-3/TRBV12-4	TGTGCCAGCAGTCGGACAGGGGACGCTGAAGCTTTCTTT	CASSRTGDAEAFF
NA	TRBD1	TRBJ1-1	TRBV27	TGTGCCAGCAGTCCCACGAAAGGACAGGGGAACACTGAAGCTTTCTTT	CASSPTKGQGNTEAFF
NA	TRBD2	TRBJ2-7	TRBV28	TGTGCCAGCAGTTTATTGGGGCTAGCGGGATCCTACGAGCAGTACTTC	CASSLLGLAGSYEQYF
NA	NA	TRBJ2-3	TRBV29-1	TGCAGCGCCTTCACAGGACAGTCAAAAGATACGCAGTATTTT	CSAFTGQSKDTQYF
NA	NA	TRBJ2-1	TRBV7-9	TGTGCCAGCAGCTCGTCCACTAGGCACTCCTACAATGAGCAGTTCTTC	CASSSSTRHSYNEQFF
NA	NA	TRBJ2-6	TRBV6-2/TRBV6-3	TGTGCCAGCAGTTCGAGAGGGTTCCCTGGGGCCAACGTCCTGACTTTC	CASSSRGFPGANVLTF
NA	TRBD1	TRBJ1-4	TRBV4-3	TGCGCCAGCAGCCAACGTAGCGACAGGGCTAATGAAAAACTGTTTTTT	CASSQRSDRANEKLFF
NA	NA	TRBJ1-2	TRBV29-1	TGCAGCGTTGTTGCGGCAGACTATGGCTACACCTTC	CSVVAADYGYTF
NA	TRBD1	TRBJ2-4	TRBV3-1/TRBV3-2	TGTGCCAGCAGCCAGGGGACAGGGATAAACATTCAGTACTTC	CASSQGTGINIQYF
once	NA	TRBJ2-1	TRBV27	TGTGCCAGCAGTTTATCGCAGGCGGGCCCCTACAATGAGCAGTTCTTC	CASSLSQAGPYNEQFF